The entry below gives a single T cell receptor (beta chain) sequence along with its context. This clone was seen a handful of times. Its specific antigen is unknown. Base qualities are not provided; no much larger clone lies one nucleotide away. The immunoSEQ Assay, a bias-controlled multiplex PCR, was used to amplify TCRbeta CDR3 regions from genomic DNA. In the original analysis: Within the assay, amplification of reference gene primers was used to estimate how many nucleated cells each sample contained. To quantify the absolute abundance of each unique TCRbeta CDR3 rearrangement, sequence reads were collapsed and filtered. For each sample, productive Simpson clonality was calculated by taking the square root of Simpson's diversity index across productive rearrangements. Not all clones reach the TCRdb copy of this immuneACCESS table, which keeps in-frame sequences only. Checked studies attribute under half of the gap to unresolved V genes and leave the rest unexplained. That table supplies the V and J calls and clone size; D and trimming were determined from the DNA. Counted in this sample were 100,000 to 150,000 clones; roughly 72% of them appeared once. The ten largest clones represent around 6.2% of the sample.

The sample belongs to a study of blood T cell repertoires in COVID-19 (dated by TCRdb to the early 2020s). In terms of the full investigation: The collaborator samples originated in the United States, Italy and Spain and spanned the acute and convalescent phases of COVID-19. The repertoires were released in a freely available public database intended as a resource for research on the immune response to SARS-CoV-2. Where available, HLA class I and class II types were obtained from metadata supplied by the sample provider rather than from assay-based typing. The sample metadata nearly always contained a de-identified subject ID, COVID-19 status, age in years and sex. Subjects who had been exposed to COVID-19, were actively infected with it, or had recovered from it provided the deeply sampled blood TCRbeta repertoires that made up the dataset. Samples came from the ongoing ImmuneRACE study (first 160 participants) plus 1,254 subjects from 6 global collaborators. The prospective study material was composed of cDNA or gDNA derived from T cells, B-cell-depleted T cells, or PBMCs.

At one collaborating source in Seattle, patients were enrolled during active infection and were followed longitudinally through the course of disease. Each collaborating institution followed its own protocols to collect whole blood in K2EDTA tubes. For TCRbeta analysis, collaborator samples were shipped as frozen whole blood, as isolated PBMCs, or as DNA extracted from either sample type. Overall study outcomes, separate from this receptor: How much clinical and demographic metadata was included differed by source and by participant, and the metadata was provided uncurated.

This clonotype originated in a man older than 75 with COVID-19, enrolled during active disease. Sequencing was carried out using peripheral blood.

The CDR3 region reads CASSYSRGRAYEQYF. The bases are TGTGCCAGCAGTTACTCTCGCGGGAGGGCCTACGAGCAGTACTTC. The sequence links TRBV6-5 to TRBJ2-7; 9 bases in the middle match TRBD2. The CDR3 measures 15 amino acids from cysteine to phenylalanine. The CDR3 DNA has 45 bases and is translated from base 1. Based on the germline V gene, the CDR1 and CDR2 sequences are MNHEY and SVGAGI. Clipping removes 0 bases from V and 2 bases from J, with 2 as the unmatched junction base count.